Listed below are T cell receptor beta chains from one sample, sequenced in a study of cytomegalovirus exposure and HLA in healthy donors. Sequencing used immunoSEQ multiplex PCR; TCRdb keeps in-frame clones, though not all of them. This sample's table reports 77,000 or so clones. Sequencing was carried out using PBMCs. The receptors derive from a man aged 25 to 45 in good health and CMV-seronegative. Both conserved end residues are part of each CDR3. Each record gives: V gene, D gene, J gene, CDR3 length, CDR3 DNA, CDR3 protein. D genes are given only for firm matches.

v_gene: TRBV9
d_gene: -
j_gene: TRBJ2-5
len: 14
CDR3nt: TGTGCCAGCAGCGTAGGCGGGGTAGAGGAGACCCAGTACTTC
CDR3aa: CASSVGGVEETQYF

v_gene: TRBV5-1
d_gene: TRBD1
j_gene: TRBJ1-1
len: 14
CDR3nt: TGCGCCAGCAGTGTGACAGGGGGCGAAAGGGAAGCTTTCTTT
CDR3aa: CASSVTGGEREAFF

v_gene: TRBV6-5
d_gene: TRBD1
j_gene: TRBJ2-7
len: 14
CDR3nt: TGTGCCAGCAGTTACCGACAGGGCCCCTACGAGCAGTACTTC
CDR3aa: CASSYRQGPYEQYF

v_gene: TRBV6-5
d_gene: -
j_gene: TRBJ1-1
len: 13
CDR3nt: TGTGCCAGCAGAGCGACGGTGAACACTGAAGCTTTCTTT
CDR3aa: CASRATVNTEAFF

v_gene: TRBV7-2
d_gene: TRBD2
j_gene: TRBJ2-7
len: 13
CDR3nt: TGTGCCAGCAGCTCTAGCGGTGGCGACGAGCAGTACTTC
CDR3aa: CASSSSGGDEQYF

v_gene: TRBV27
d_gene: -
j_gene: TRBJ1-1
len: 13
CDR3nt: TGTGCCAGCGGCGCTACAGGGAAGACTGAAGCTTTCTTT
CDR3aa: CASGATGKTEAFF

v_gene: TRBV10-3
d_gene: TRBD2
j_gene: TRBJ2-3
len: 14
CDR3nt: TGTGCCATCAGGGGAAGCGGGGACACAGATACGCAGTATTTT
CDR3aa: CAIRGSGDTDTQYF

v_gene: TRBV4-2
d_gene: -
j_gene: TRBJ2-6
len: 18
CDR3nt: TGTGCCAGCAGCCAAACCATAGGAGGGGGCGACGGGGCCAACGTCCTGACTTTC
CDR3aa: CASSQTIGGGDGANVLTF

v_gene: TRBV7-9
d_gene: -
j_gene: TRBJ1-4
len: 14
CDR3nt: TGTGCCAGCAGCTTAGGGGCGGGGTCCGAAAAACTGTTTTTT
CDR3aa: CASSLGAGSEKLFF

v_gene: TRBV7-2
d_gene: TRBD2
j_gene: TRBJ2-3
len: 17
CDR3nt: TGTGCCAGCAGCCGTGGGGGACTAGCGGGAGGTAGTGGTACGCAGTATTTT
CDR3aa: CASSRGGLAGGSGTQYF

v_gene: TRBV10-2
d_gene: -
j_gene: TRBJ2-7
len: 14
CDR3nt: TGCGCCAGCCACCCGGTTAGCGAGAACTACGAGCAGTACTTC
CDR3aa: CASHPVSENYEQYF

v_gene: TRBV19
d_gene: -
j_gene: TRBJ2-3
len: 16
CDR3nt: TGTGCCAGTAGTATTCAGGAAGTGTCAGACACAGATACGCAGTATTTT
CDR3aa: CASSIQEVSDTDTQYF

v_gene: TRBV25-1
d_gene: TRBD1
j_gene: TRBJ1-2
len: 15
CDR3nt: TGTGCCAGCAGTGAAGGGGGCAGGGGGTCCTATGGCTACACCTTC
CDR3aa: CASSEGGRGSYGYTF

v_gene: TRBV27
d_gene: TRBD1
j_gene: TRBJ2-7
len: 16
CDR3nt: TGTGCCAGCAGTTTCACGGACAGGGCTAAGACCTACGAGCAGTACTTC
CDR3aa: CASSFTDRAKTYEQYF

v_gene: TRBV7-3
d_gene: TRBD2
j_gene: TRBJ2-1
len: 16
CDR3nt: TGTGCCAGCAGCCGATCCGGGACTAGCGGTTACAATGAGCAGTTCTTC
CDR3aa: CASSRSGTSGYNEQFF

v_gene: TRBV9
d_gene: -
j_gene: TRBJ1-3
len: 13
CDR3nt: TGTGCCAGCAGCGTAGAGCGTAGTGGGACCATATATTTT
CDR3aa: CASSVERSGTIYF

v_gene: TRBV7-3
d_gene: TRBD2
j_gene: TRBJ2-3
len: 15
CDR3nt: TGTGCCAGCAGCTCCGGGACTAGCACGACAGATACGCAGTATTTT
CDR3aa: CASSSGTSTTDTQYF

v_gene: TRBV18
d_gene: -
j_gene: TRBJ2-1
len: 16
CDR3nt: TGTGCCAGCTCACCACCCGGGGGATTCCCTCCTAATGAGCAGTTCTTC
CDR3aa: CASSPPGGFPPNEQFF